This is a list of T cell receptor beta chains from one sample in a study of cytomegalovirus exposure and HLA in healthy donors. TCRdb's copy holds only in-frame clones and misses some; the assay was immunoSEQ multiplex PCR. The repertoire holds around 99,000 clones, with roughly three fifths as singletons. Sequencing was done on a sample of PBMCs. These receptors came from a woman aged 30 to 39 in good health and CMV-seronegative. Both conserved end residues are part of each CDR3. The D gene is left open where the match is weak. Not every row has a clone size; where given, it reads once, few, many or a size class.

>12|TRBJ2-1|.|TRBV29-1|.
TGCAGCGCCATGACTAGCTACAATGAGCAGTTCTTC
CSAMTSYNEQFF
>14|TRBJ2-1|.|TRBV25-1|.
TGTGCCAGCAGTGAATCGGGGTCGTACAATGAGCAGTTCTTC
CASSESGSYNEQFF
>15|TRBJ1-4|.|TRBV5-1|.
TGCGCCAGCAGCTTGGACAGGGCGAACAATGAAAAACTGTTTTTT
CASSLDRANNEKLFF
>15|TRBJ2-7|TRBD2|TRBV19|.
TGTGCCAGCAGCCCCTCTAGCGGGAGCATCTACGAGCAGTACTTC
CASSPSSGSIYEQYF
>13|TRBJ1-1|TRBD1|TRBV19|.
TGTGCCAGTACCGGACAGGGATCGCGGGAAACTTTCTTT
CASTGQGSRETFF
>15|TRBJ2-3|.|TRBV25-1|.
TGTGCCAGCAGTGGGTACAGGAAGAGCACAGATACGCAGTATTTT
CASSGYRKSTDTQYF
>17|TRBJ2-1|.|TRBV7-2|.
TGTGCCAGCAGCTCCCACCATAGCCGGGGTAGATACAATGAGCAGTTCTTC
CASSSHHSRGRYNEQFF
>16|TRBJ2-1|TRBD1|TRBV11-2|.
TGTGCCAGCAGCCCCTACAGGGGGTCGACCCCCAATGAGCAGTTCTTC
CASSPYRGSTPNEQFF
>12|TRBJ1-5|.|TRBV28|few
TGTGCCAGCAGTTCGCGACAGCAGCCCCAGCATTTT
CASSSRQQPQHF
>16|TRBJ1-5|.|TRBV7-9|few
TGTGCCAGCAGCCAGTCGGGGGGGGACGGCAATCAGCCCCAGCATTTT
CASSQSGGDGNQPQHF